This TCR beta chain was documented in a study of blood T cell repertoires in COVID-19. Study overall: Acute-phase and convalescent COVID-19 samples originated in the United States, Italy and Spain.

The CDR3 spans 15 residues. V shed 0 bases and J 7 bases; nucleotides not matched to a gene: 8. The germline CDR1 and CDR2 sequences are SGDLS and YYNGEE. Original data processing: How many nucleated cells were present was estimated from reference gene primer amplification. Sequenced by immunoSEQ multiplex PCR; TCRdb stores in-frame clones only, minus some. For V, J and clone size, that table is used; D and trimming come from the DNA. This sample has about 140,000 clones, with roughly 89% found just once. The chain employs TRBV9 and TRBJ2-7, with 9 nucleotides matching TRBD2. Sequences were obtained from peripheral blood. The source of this sequence is a woman aged 50 to 60 with acute or convalescent COVID-19. The CDR3 loop reads CASSVEASGVGEQYF. CDR3 coding DNA: TGTGCCAGCAGCGTAGAGGCTAGCGGGGTGGGGGAGCAGTACTTC.